These 24 T cell receptor beta chains share one sample of origin, sequenced in a study of blood T cells in healthy people across ages. Using a J-beta primer mix together with a sample-barcoded 5' primer, a second PCR was run for about 6 to 11 cycles. TCRdb ran MiXCR on the 5' RACE reads and lists one entry per CDR3 protein. The table has 1.6 million or so distinct CDR3 sequences, about 35% seen once. The source material was blood. The receptors here all came from a woman in her twenties or thirties in good health.

Ten or more counts support this clonotype. The rearrangement links TRBV20-1 to TRBJ2-7; 10 nucleotides align to TRBD2. CDR1 and CDR2 (germline): DFQATT, SNEGSKA (reference sequence). After removal of 6 bases from V and 6 bases from J, the junction contained 14 bases not matched to a gene. The CDR3 is 15 amino acids. CDR3 in DNA: TGCAGTGCCCCTGAAGCGGGGGGGCTTCTTTCCGAGCAGTACTTC. Translated, it gives CSAPEAGGLLSEQYF.

This clonotype was observed at least ten times. The chain links TRBV20-1 to TRBJ1-2; 10 nucleotides align to TRBD1. The germline CDR1 and CDR2 sequences are DFQATT and SNEGSKA (reference sequence). J gave up 4 bases and V 6 bases, and 14 bases lay outside the gene matches. The CDR3 covers 16 residues. CDR3 sequence: CSAFGSRDRGLYGYTF. In nucleotides, the CDR3 is TGCAGTGCCTTCGGATCCCGGGACAGGGGACTCTATGGCTACACCTTC.

V is TRBV15 and J is TRBJ1-6; the D gene is possibly TRBD1 (6 bases). V lost 0 bases and J 9 bases, leaving 21 bases between the germline ends. CDR3 length: 18 amino acids. Germline assignment: CDR1 LNHNV and CDR2 YYDKDF (reference sequence). The CDR3 sequence is CATSRDPGTPGVGSPLHF. The CDR3 DNA is TGTGCCACCAGCAGAGATCCAGGCACCCCAGGGGTTGGTTCACCCCTCCACTTT.

The genes are TRBV12-3 or TRBV12-4 and TRBJ1-1; D is perhaps TRBD1 (6 bases). Trimming pared 7 bases from V and 8 bases from J, leaving 14 bases between. The CDR3 runs to 12 residues. As DNA, the CDR3 is TGTGCCAGCAAAAAGGGGGGCCTAGAAGCTTTCTTT. Its translation is CASKKGGLEAFF.

This rearrangement joins TRBV4-1 to TRBJ1-4, with TRBD1 matching over 10 bases. CDR3 length equals 17 residues. In germline, CDR1 is MGHRA, CDR2 YSYEKL. The J segment lost 8 bases and the V segment lost 1 base, leaving 10 bases of the junction unmatched. The chain's CDR3 is CASSQGAPGQGREKLFF. In DNA form, the CDR3 reads TGCGCCAGCAGCCAAGGGGCCCCGGGACAGGGGAGGGAAAAACTGTTTTTT.

This clonotype has more than one count but fewer than ten. The chain links TRBV20-1 to TRBJ2-1; 8 nucleotides match TRBD2. Germline-derived CDR1 and CDR2 are DFQATT and SNEGSKA (reference sequence). V lost 6 bases and J lost 10; bases outside the gene matches: 8. This CDR3 spans 12 amino acids. The CDR3 protein is CSAPLTSAEQFF. CDR3 DNA: TGCAGTGCCCCCCTGACTAGCGCCGAGCAGTTCTTC.

The V call is TRBV5-1, the J call TRBJ2-3; D ambiguous. The CDR3 loop spans 13 amino acids. V was clipped by 3 bases and J by 6 bases, with 11 bases between them. Germline-derived CDR1 and CDR2 are SGHRS and YFSETQ. CDR3 nucleotide sequence: TGCGCCAGCAGCTCCCCCTTTTCGGATACGCAGTATTTT. It yields the protein CASSSPFSDTQYF.

This clonotype was recorded many times. V usage is TRBV12-3 or TRBV12-4 and J usage is TRBJ2-7, with a weak D call TRBD1 (5 bases). V was shortened by 3 bases and J by 5 bases, with 11 bases between the two germline ends. The CDR3 length is 13 residues. The CDR3, as DNA: TGTGCCAGCAGTTTTGGAAGGGGCCACGAGCAGTACTTC. Its translation is CASSFGRGHEQYF.

This chain connects TRBV28 to TRBJ1-2; D ambiguous. The V and J ends lost 3 bases and 4 bases respectively, with 6 bases between them. This CDR3 is built from 12 residues. Germline CDR1 and CDR2: MDHEN and SYDVKM. CDR3 in DNA: TGTGCCAGCAGTTTCCCAAGCTATGGCTACACCTTC. Translated, it gives CASSFPSYGYTF.

CDR3: CSAAGTGGNQPQHF. The CDR3 nucleotides are TGCAGTGCGGCCGGGACAGGGGGCAATCAGCCCCAGCATTTT. The genes are TRBV20-1 and TRBJ1-5; 10 bases are a match to TRBD1. V dropped 6 bases and J dropped 2; count of bases not matched to a gene: 4. CDR1 DFQATT and CDR2 SNEGSKA come from the germline V gene (reference sequence). The CDR3 has 14 residues.

A few counts support this clonotype. The chain recombines TRBV27 with TRBJ2-3; 10 bases line up with TRBD2. The J segment lost 5 bases and the V segment lost 0 bases, leaving 14 bases of the junction unmatched. CDR1 and CDR2 (germline): MNHEY, SMNVEV (reference sequence). The CDR3 is made up of 19 amino acids. The CDR3 region has the DNA TGTGCCAGCAGTTTATCCAACCGGTATTGGAGCGGGAGGGGAGATACGCAGTATTTT. Its translation: CASSLSNRYWSGRGDTQYF.

The rearrangement links TRBV6-6 to TRBJ1-2, with TRBD1 identical over 7 bases. Trimming cost V 6 bases and J 8 bases; bases outside gene matches: 6. Germline V gene data show CDR1 as MNHNY and CDR2 as SVGAGI (reference sequence). The CDR3 consists of 12 residues. The CDR3 sequence: CASSRQGGGYTF. DNA of the CDR3: TGTGCCAGCAGCCGACAGGGTGGGGGCTACACCTTC.

This clonotype was counted a single time. This chain connects TRBV15 to TRBJ2-5; the D gene is possibly TRBD1 (6 bases). The last part of the DNA fits TRBJ2-7 better; the J call may be wrong. The CDR3 contains 16 residues. Per germline, CDR1 LNHNV and CDR2 YYDKDF (reference sequence). The CDR3 DNA reads TGTGCCACCAGCAGCGTATCCGGCGAGAGGGGGTACGAGCAGTACTTC. It codes for CATSSVSGERGYEQYF.

This sequence joins TRBV7-2 and TRBJ2-5; TRBD2 might be the D (5 bases). Deletions cut 0 bases from V and 4 bases from J, with 15 bases between. CDR1 is SGHTA and CDR2 is FQGNSA in the germline V gene. This CDR3 is built from 16 residues. CDR3: CASSLALTGLRETQYF. As DNA, the CDR3 is TGTGCCAGCAGCTTAGCCCTGACGGGGTTACGAGAGACCCAGTACTTC.

This clonotype came up a few times. The chain couples TRBV12-3 or TRBV12-4 to TRBJ1-2; D is unclear. This CDR3 comprises 12 residues. Trimming took 1 base from V and 8 from J, leaving 8 bases between them. In DNA, the CDR3 is TGTGCCAGCAGTTTAGATCTACGGGGCTACACCTTC. This sequence encodes CASSLDLRGYTF.

This clonotype was seen only a few times. V is TRBV7-2 and J is TRBJ2-7, with D tentatively TRBD1 (5 bases). This CDR3 region has 14 residues. V lost 5 bases and J 2 bases, leaving 13 bases between the germline ends. CDR1 and CDR2 from the germline V gene are SGHTA and FQGNSA. CDR3 sequence reads: CASSPRQLTYEQYF. The CDR3 DNA is TGTGCCAGCAGCCCAAGACAGTTAACCTACGAGCAGTACTTC.

This clonotype was observed at least ten times. The chain combines TRBV27 with TRBJ2-5; D not certain. Germline lookup yields CDR1 MNHEY and CDR2 SMNVEV (reference sequence). Trimming shortened V by 2 bases and J by 5 bases, and 12 bases separated the two germline ends. This CDR3 comprises 14 residues. The CDR3 nucleotides read TGTGCCAGCAGTTTAAGCCCCGCCGGTGAGACCCAGTACTTC. It translates to CASSLSPAGETQYF.

This clonotype came up a few times. This rearrangement joins TRBV12-3 or TRBV12-4 to TRBJ1-5, with D perhaps TRBD1 (6 bases). V lost 6 bases and J lost 0, with 15 bases in between. There are 16 residues in the CDR3. CDR3 in amino acids: CASRRDTGSSNQPQHF. The CDR3 coding sequence is TGTGCCAGCAGACGTGACACAGGGTCTAGCAATCAGCCCCAGCATTTT.

The chain links TRBV4-1 to TRBJ2-6; maybe TRBD1 (6 bases). This CDR3 has 20 amino acids. The V gene's germline CDR1 is MGHRA and CDR2 YSYEKL. Trimming took 3 bases from V and 0 from J, leaving 21 bases between them. CDR3: CASSHLLTGDFSSGANVLTF. In nucleotides, the CDR3 is TGCGCCAGCAGCCATCTATTGACAGGCGACTTTAGCTCTGGGGCCAACGTCCTGACTTTC.

This clonotype was seen only a few times. The chain carries TRBV6-1 and TRBJ1-2; D possibly corresponds to TRBD1 (5 bases). The CDR3 consists of 14 residues. V was cut by 6 bases and J by 4 bases, with 15 bases left in between. CDR1 is MNHNS, CDR2 SASEGT, per germline. CDR3 protein: CASSAGTFFYGYTF. CDR3 DNA: TGTGCCAGCAGCGCCGGGACTTTCTTCTATGGCTACACCTTC.

The gene calls are TRBV3-1 and TRBJ2-7; 11 nucleotides agree with TRBD2. The CDR3 contains 16 residues. The V gene end was trimmed by 4 bases and the J gene end by 0 bases; junction bases not matched to a gene: 5. The germline CDR1 and CDR2 sequences are LGHDT and YNNKEL (reference sequence). The chain's CDR3 is CASSPLTSGTSYEQYF. The CDR3 DNA is TGTGCCAGCAGCCCGTTGACTAGCGGGACCTCCTACGAGCAGTACTTC.

The V gene is TRBV7-9, the J gene TRBJ1-2, with D possibly matching TRBD1 (5 bases). This CDR3 is 15 amino acids long. Deletions cut 4 bases from V and 4 bases from J, with 16 bases between. CDR1 is SEHNR, CDR2 FQNEAQ, per germline (reference sequence). The CDR3 DNA follows: TGTGCCAGCAGCTCGGACCGCCGGGACCCCTATGGCTACACCTTC. It yields the protein CASSSDRRDPYGYTF. The full variable domain, its missing parts supplied by reference TRBV7-9 and TRBJ1-2, is DTGVSQNPRHKITKRGQNVTFRCDPISEHNRLYWYRQTLGQGPEFLTYFQNEAQLEKSRLLSDRFSAERPKGSFSTLEIQRTEQGDSAMYLCASSSDRRDPYGYTFGSGTRLTVV.

With respect to this clonotype: A read error may produce the germline difference seen at one junction end. The V call is TRBV3-1, the J call TRBJ2-7; D is unresolved. The J call is doubtful: the DNA matches TRBJ2-5 better. This CDR3 region has 16 residues. The germline V gene encodes CDR1 LGHDT and CDR2 YNNKEL (reference sequence). This CDR3 is CVSSQEGTLKKETQYF. The CDR3 nucleotides are TGTGTCAGCAGCCAAGAAGGAACCCTTAAGAAGGAGACCCAGTACTTC.

This clonotype has more than one count but fewer than ten. V is TRBV7-9 and J is TRBJ2-5, with D possibly being TRBD2 (7 bases). The V gene's germline CDR1 is SEHNR and CDR2 FQNEAQ (reference sequence). This CDR3 is built from 15 residues. V lost 2 bases, J lost 4 bases, and 14 bases lay in between. In DNA form, the CDR3 reads TGTGCCAGCAGCTTATTAGGCGGGGGCAGAGAGACCCAGTACTTC. It translates to CASSLLGGGRETQYF. Drawing the rest from reference TRBV7-9 and TRBJ2-5, the complete variable domain is DTGVSQNPRHKITKRGQNVTFRCDPISEHNRLYWYRQTLGQGPEFLTYFQNEAQLEKSRLLSDRFSAERPKGSFSTLEIQRTEQGDSAMYLCASSLLGGGRETQYFGPGTRLLVL.